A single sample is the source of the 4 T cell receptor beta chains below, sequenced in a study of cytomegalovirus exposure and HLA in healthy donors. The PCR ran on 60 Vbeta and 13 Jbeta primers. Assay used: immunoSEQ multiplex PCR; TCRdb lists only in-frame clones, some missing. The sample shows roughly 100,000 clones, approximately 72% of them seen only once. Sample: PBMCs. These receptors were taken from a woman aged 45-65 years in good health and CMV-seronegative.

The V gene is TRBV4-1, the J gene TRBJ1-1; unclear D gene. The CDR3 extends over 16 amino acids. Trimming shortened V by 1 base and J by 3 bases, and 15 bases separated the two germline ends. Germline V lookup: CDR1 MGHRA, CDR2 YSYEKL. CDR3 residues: CASSQGTTPADTEAFF. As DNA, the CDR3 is TGCGCCAGCAGCCAAGGGACCACCCCAGCGGACACTGAAGCTTTCTTT.

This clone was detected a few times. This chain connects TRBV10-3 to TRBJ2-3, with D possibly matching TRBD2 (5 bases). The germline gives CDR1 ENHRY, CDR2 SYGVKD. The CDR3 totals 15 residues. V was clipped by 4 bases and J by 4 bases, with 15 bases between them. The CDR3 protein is CAISVMRERSDTQYF. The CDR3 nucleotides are TGTGCCATCAGTGTAATGAGGGAGCGCTCAGATACGCAGTATTTT.

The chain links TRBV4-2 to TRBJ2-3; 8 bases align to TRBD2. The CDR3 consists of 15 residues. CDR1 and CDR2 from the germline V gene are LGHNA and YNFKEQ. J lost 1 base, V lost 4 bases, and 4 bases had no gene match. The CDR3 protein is CASSPRGAGTDTQYF. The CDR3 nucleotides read TGTGCCAGCAGCCCGCGGGGGGCTGGCACAGATACGCAGTATTTT.

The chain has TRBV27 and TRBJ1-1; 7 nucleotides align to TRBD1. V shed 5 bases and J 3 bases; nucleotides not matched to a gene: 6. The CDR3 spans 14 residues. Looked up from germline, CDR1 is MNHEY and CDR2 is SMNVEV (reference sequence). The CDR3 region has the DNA TGTGCCAGCAGTCCCGGGACAGCTCACACTGAAGCTTTCTTT. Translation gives CASSPGTAHTEAFF.